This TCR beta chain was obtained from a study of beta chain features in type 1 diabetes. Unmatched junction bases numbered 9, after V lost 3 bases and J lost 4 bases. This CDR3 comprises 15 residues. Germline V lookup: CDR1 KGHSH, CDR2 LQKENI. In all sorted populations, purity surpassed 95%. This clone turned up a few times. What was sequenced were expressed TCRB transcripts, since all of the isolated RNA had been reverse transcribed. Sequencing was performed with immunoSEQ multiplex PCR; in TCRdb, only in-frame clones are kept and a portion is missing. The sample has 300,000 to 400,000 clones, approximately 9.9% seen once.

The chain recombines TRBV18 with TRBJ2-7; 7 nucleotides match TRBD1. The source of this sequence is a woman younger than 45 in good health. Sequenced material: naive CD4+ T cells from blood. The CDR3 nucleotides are TGTGCCAGCTCACCGGGACAGATAAACTTTTACGAGCAGTACTTC. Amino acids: CASSPGQINFYEQYF.